The 7 T cell receptor beta chains below all came from one sample that was sequenced in a study of cytomegalovirus exposure and HLA in healthy donors. The PCR was carried out with 60 Vbeta primers and 13 Jbeta primers. Assay used: immunoSEQ multiplex PCR; TCRdb lists only in-frame clones, some missing. The table shows around 210,000 clones, with 79% occurring only once. Specimen: PBMCs. The receptors were sampled from a man aged 50-59 years in good health and CMV-seronegative.

There are a few counts of this clone. The chain carries TRBV6-1 and TRBJ1-1, with D tentatively TRBD1 (6 bases). Looked up from germline, CDR1 is MNHNS and CDR2 is SASEGT. CDR3 length: 14 amino acids. The V and J ends lost 1 base and 5 bases respectively, with 11 bases between them. The CDR3 here is CASSEGGRSTEAFF. Here the CDR3 DNA reads TGTGCCAGCAGTGAAGGGGGGCGGAGTACTGAAGCTTTCTTT.

The V call is TRBV15, the J call TRBJ1-6, with D unclear. Germline V CDR1 and CDR2: LNHNV, YYDKDF (reference sequence). The CDR3 is 14 residues long. V was shortened by 0 bases and J by 6 bases, with 6 bases between the two germline ends. The CDR3 protein is CATSRDGSNSPLHF. The CDR3 region has the DNA TGTGCCACCAGCAGAGACGGGAGTAATTCACCCCTCCACTTT.

The gene calls are TRBV27 and TRBJ1-3, with 10 bases lining up with TRBD1. The CDR3 runs 15 residues. CDR1 is MNHEY, CDR2 SMNVEV, per germline (reference sequence). V lost 6 bases to trimming and J lost 0 bases; unmatched junction nucleotides: 2. This chain's CDR3 is CASSRQGASGNTIYF. The CDR3 DNA is TGTGCCAGCAGCAGACAGGGGGCCTCTGGAAACACCATATATTTT.

The rearrangement joins TRBV4-1 to TRBJ2-3; 10 bases are shared with TRBD2. The CDR3 spans 16 residues. V lost 1 base, J lost 9 bases, and 10 bases stayed unmatched. The germline CDR1 and CDR2 sequences are MGHRA and YSYEKL. CDR3 amino acids: CASSQGLAGLSTTQYF. DNA of the CDR3: TGCGCCAGCAGCCAAGGACTAGCGGGCCTGTCCACAACGCAGTATTTT.

In its sample, this clone was seen once. This chain joins TRBV7-3 and TRBJ2-3; D remains ambiguous. This CDR3 has 15 amino acids. The germline gives CDR1 SGHTA, CDR2 FQGTGA. The V gene lost 2 bases and the J gene lost 2 bases, with 11 bases spanning the gap. The CDR3 region is CASSLVFRNTDTQYF. DNA of the CDR3: TGTGCCAGCAGCTTAGTGTTCAGGAACACAGATACGCAGTATTTT. The full variable domain, with the rest looked up from reference TRBV7-3 and TRBJ2-3, is GAGVSQTPSNKVTEKGKYVELRCDPISGHTALYWYRQSLGQGPEFLIYFQGTGAADDSGLPNDRFFAVRPEGSVSTLKIQRTERGDSAVYLCASSLVFRNTDTQYFGPGTRLTVL.

The rearrangement joins TRBV5-8 to TRBJ2-1, with D hard to call. Trimming removed 0 bases at V and 3 bases at J, with 7 bases between. The CDR3 loop spans 14 amino acids. Looked up from germline, CDR1 is SGHTS and CDR2 is YDEGEE. The CDR3 region is CASSLGLVYNEQFF. For the CDR3, the DNA is TGTGCCAGCAGCTTGGGCCTAGTCTACAATGAGCAGTTCTTC.

The chain uses TRBV27 and TRBJ1-2; TRBD1 matches 9 bases. Germline V gene lookup returns CDR1 MNHEY and CDR2 SMNVEV (reference sequence). V trimming: 2 bases; J trimming: 2 bases; junction bases outside the gene matches: 9. CDR3 length equals 17 residues. CDR3 residues: CASSLRRDRAGNYGYTF. CDR3 coding DNA: TGTGCCAGCAGTTTAAGGCGGGACAGGGCTGGAAACTATGGCTACACCTTC.